The present T cell receptor (beta chain) was sequenced within a study of early T cells in non-severe SARS-CoV-2 infection. Study overall: It was bulk RNA from unsorted whole blood that was sequenced, and the chains were unpaired.

V lost 6 bases and J lost 3, with 15 bases in between. CDR1 is DFQATT, CDR2 SNEGSKA, per germline (reference sequence). The CDR3 is made up of 13 amino acids. The protocol attached unique molecular identifiers to individual cDNA molecules. Each CDR3 protein is one row after TCRdb ran MiXCR on the 5' RACE reads. Altogether 55,000 to 75,000 distinct CDR3 sequences are present, 9% to 10% being singletons, with the ten largest covering about 14%. The chain uses TRBV20-1 and TRBJ2-7, with no clear D. This material consisted of whole blood, taken at baseline. The sequence came from an adult who was a healthcare worker with PCR-confirmed SARS-CoV-2 infection or an uninfected control (not recorded which). The CDR3 sequence is CSAKDPTHYEQYF. CDR3 sequence (DNA): TGCAGTGCAAAAGACCCTACCCACTACGAGCAGTACTTC.